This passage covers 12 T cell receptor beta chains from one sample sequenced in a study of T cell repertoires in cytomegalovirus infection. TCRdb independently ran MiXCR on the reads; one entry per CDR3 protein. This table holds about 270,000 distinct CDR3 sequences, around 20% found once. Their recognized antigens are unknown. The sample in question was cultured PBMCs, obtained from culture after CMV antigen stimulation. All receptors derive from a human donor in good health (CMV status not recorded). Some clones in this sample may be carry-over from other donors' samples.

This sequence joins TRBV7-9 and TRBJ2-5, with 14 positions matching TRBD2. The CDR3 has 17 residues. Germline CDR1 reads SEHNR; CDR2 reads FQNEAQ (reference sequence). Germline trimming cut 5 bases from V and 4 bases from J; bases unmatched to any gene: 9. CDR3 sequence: CASSLIVGLAGVETQYF. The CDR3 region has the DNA TGTGCCAGCAGCCTTATTGTGGGACTAGCGGGAGTAGAGACCCAGTACTTC.

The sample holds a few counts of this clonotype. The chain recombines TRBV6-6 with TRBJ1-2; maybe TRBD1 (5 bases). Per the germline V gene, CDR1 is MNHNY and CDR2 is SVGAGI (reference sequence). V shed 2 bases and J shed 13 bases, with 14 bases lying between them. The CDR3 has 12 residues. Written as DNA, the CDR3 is TGTGCCAGCAGTTACGACAGTAGGCGTTCCACCTTC. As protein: CASSYDSRRSTF.

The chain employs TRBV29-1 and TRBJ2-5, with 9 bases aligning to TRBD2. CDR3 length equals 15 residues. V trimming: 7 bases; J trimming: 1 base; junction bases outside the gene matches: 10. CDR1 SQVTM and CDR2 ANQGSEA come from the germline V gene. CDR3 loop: CSAGTSPISQETQYF. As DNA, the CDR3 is TGCAGCGCCGGGACTAGCCCCATAAGCCAAGAGACCCAGTACTTC.

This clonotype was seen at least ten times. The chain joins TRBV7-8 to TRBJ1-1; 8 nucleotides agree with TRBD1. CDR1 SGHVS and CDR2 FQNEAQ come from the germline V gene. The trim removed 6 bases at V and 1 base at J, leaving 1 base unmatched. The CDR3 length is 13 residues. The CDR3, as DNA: TGTGCCAGCAGGGGACAGGCGAACACTGAAGCTTTCTTT. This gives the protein CASRGQANTEAFF.

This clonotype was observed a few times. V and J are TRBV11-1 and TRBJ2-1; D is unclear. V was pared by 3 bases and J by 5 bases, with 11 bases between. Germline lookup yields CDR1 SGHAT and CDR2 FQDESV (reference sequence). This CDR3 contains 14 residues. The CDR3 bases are TGTGCCAGCAGCTTTAGGACGGTGAACAATGAGCAGTTCTTC. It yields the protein CASSFRTVNNEQFF. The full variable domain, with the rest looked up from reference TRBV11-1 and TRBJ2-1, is EAEVAQSPRYKITEKSQAVAFWCDPISGHATLYWYRQILGQGPELLVQFQDESVVDDSQLPKDRFSAERLKGVDSTLKIQPAELGDSAMYLCASSFRTVNNEQFFGPGTRLTVL.

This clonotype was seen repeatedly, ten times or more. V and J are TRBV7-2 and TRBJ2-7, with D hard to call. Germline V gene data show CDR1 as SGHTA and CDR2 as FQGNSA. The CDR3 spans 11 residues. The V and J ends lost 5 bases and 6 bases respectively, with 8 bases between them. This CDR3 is CASSAWGEQYF. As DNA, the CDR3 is TGTGCCAGCAGCGCCTGGGGCGAGCAGTACTTC.

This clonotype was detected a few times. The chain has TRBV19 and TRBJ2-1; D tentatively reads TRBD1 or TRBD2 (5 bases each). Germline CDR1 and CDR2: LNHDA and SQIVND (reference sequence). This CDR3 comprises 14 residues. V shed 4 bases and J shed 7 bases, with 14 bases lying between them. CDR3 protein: CASSTSFGGNEQFF. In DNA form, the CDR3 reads TGTGCCAGTAGTACTAGCTTTGGGGGAAATGAGCAGTTCTTC.

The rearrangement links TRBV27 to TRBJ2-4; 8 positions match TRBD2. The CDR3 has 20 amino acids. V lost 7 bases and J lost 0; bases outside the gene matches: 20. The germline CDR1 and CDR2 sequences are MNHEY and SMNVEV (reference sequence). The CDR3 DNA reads TGTGCCAGCAAAGTCCTGGTGGGACTAGAGATATGGGAAGCCAAAAACATTCAGTACTTC. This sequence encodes CASKVLVGLEIWEAKNIQYF.

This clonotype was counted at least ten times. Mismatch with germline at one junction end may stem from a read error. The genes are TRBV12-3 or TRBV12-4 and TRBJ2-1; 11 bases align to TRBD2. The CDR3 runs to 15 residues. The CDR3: CASSVAGGPINEQFF. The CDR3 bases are TGTGCCAGCAGTGTAGCGGGAGGGCCTATTAATGAGCAGTTCTTC.

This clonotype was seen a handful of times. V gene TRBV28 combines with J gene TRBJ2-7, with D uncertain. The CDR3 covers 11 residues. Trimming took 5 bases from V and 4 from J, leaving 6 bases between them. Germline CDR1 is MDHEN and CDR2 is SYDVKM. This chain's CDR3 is CASSHLYEQYF. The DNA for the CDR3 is TGTGCCAGCAGTCACCTATACGAGCAGTACTTC.

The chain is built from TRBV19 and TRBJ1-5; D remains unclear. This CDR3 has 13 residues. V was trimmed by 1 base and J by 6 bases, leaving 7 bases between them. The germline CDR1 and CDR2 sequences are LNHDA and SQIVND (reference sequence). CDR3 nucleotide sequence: TGTGCCAGTAGTATAGCCCCCTTTCAGCCCCAGCATTTT. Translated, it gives CASSIAPFQPQHF.

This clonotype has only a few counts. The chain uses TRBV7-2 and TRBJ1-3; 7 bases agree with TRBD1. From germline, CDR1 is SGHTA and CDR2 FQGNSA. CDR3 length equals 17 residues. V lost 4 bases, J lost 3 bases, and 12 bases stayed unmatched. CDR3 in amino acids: CASSSLRQGIGGNTIYF. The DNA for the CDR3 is TGTGCCAGCAGCTCCCTAAGACAGGGAATCGGTGGAAACACCATATATTTT.